This TCR beta chain was retrieved from a study of high-grade serous ovarian cancer treatment subgroups. The overall study: Samples averaged around 13,000 reads and around 7,000 unique TCR beta rearrangements. General study results and limits: Without spatial data, bulk sequencing limits insight into HGSC tumor diversity. Higher neoantigen levels went with greater TCR clonal relatedness. Only CDR3 was analyzed; CDR1 and CDR2 were not.

The CDR3 loop spans 15 amino acids. The V end was cut by 8 bases, the J end by 3 bases, with 20 bases between. Germline-derived CDR1 and CDR2 are MNHNS and SASEGT. Concerning this clone: Its antigen is not identified.

The assay was immunoSEQ multiplex PCR, and TCRdb's table has in-frame clones only and misses some. Here the sample spans thousands of clones, less than 80% being singletons. Tumor samples were taken before definitive surgery or chemotherapy. Sequenced: tumor tissue. This receptor was identified in a human donor with high-grade serous ovarian cancer. The chain carries TRBV6-1 and TRBJ2-7; D could derive from TRBD1 or TRBD2 (6 bases each). The CDR3 bases are TGTGCCAGCGCTAATCCAAGGGGGGCCATCTACGAGCAGTACTTC. Protein: CASANPRGAIYEQYF.